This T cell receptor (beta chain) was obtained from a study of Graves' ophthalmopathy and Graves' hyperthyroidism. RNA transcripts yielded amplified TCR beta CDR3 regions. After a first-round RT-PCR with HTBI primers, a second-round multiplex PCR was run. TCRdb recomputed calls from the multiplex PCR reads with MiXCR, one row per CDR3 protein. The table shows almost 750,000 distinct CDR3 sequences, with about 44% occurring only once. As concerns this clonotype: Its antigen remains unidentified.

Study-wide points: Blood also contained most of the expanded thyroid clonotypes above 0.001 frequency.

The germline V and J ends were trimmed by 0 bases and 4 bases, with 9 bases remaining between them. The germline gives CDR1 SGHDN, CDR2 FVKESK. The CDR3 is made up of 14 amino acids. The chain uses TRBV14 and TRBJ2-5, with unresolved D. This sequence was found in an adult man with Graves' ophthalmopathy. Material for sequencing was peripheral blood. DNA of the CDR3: TGTGCCAGCAGCCAAGATTTTGACCCAGAGACCCAGTACTTC. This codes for CASSQDFDPETQYF.